Reported below is one T cell receptor (beta chain). Looked up from germline, CDR1 is LGHNA and CDR2 is YNFKEQ. The V gene lost 4 bases and the J gene lost 1 base, with 10 bases spanning the gap. The CDR3 is made up of 14 amino acids. Enrolment of Seattle patients took place during active infection, and they were followed longitudinally. The entry originates in a study of blood T cell repertoires in COVID-19. Looking at the study overall: Specimens from acute and convalescent COVID-19 originated in the United States, Italy and Spain. Sample material is recorded as cDNA or gDNA derived from T cells, B-cell-depleted T cells, or PBMCs.

Study processing details: Researchers report that nucleated cell counts were estimated from reference gene primer amplification. Clones were read by immunoSEQ multiplex PCR, and TCRdb kept only the in-frame ones, dropping some. V and J calls and clone size come straight from that table; D and trimming were deduced from the DNA. The sample lists about 190,000 clones; roughly 87% were seen once. The origin of this receptor is a woman aged 60-75 years with COVID-19, enrolled during active disease. The sequencing sample was made of peripheral blood. V is TRBV4-2 and J is TRBJ1-1; D is unclear. CDR3 in DNA: TGTGCCAGCAGCCCGGAGATGAGGAACACTGAAGCTTTCTTT. Protein: CASSPEMRNTEAFF.